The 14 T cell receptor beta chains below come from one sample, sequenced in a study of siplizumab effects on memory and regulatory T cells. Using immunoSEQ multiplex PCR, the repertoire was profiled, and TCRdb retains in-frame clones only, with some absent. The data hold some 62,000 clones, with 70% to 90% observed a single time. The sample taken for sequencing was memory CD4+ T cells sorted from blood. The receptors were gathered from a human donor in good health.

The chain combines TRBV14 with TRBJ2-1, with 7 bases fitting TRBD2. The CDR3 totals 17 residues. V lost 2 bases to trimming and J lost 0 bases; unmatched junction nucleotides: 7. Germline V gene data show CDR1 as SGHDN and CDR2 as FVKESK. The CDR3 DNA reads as TGTGCCAGCAGCCAATTTGAGTGGGAGGGCTCCTACAATGAGCAGTTCTTC. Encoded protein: CASSQFEWEGSYNEQFF.

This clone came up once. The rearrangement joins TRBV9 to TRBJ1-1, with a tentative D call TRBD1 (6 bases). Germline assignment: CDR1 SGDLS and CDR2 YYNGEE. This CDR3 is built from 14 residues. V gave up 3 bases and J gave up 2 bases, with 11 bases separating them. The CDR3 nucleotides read TGTGCCAGCAGCGCCCTGACAGGCAACACTGAAGCTTTCTTT. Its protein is CASSALTGNTEAFF. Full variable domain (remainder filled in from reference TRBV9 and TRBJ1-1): DSGVTQTPKHLITATGQRVTLRCSPRSGDLSVYWYQQSLDQGLQFLIQYYNGEERAKGNILERFSAQQFPDLHSELNLSSLELGDSALYFCASSALTGNTEAFFGQGTRLTVV.

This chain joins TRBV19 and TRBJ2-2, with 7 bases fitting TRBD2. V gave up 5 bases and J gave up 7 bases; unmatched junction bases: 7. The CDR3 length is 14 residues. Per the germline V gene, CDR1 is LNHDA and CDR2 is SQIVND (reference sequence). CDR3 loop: CASSSRTRGGELFF. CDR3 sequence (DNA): TGTGCCAGTAGTTCCCGGACTAGGGGCGGGGAGCTGTTTTTT. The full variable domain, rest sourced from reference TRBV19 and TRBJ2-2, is DGGITQSPKYLFRKEGQNVTLSCEQNLNHDAMYWYRQDPGQGLRLIYYSQIVNDFQKGDIAEGYSVSREKKESFPLTVTSAQKNPTAFYLCASSSRTRGGELFFGEGSRLTVL.

CDR3 DNA: TGTGCCAGCAGCAGGCCGGACCGCAATCAGCCCCAGCATTTT. As protein: CASSRPDRNQPQHF. The chain recombines TRBV6-1 with TRBJ1-5, with D hard to call. The germline gives CDR1 MNHNS, CDR2 SASEGT. V lost 6 bases to trimming and J lost 2 bases, with 11 bases between them. The CDR3 runs to 14 residues.

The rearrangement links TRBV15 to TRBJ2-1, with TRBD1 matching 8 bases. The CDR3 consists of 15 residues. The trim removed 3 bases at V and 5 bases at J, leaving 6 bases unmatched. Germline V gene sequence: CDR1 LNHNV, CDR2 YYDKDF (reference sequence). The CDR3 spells CATSSVDRGNNEQFF. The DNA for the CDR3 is TGTGCCACCAGCAGCGTCGACAGGGGAAACAATGAGCAGTTCTTC.

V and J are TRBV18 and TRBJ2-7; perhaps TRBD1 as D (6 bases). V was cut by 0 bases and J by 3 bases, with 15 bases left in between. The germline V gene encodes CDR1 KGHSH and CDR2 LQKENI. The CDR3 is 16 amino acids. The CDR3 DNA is TGTGCCAGCTCACCACCTGAAGGAAAAGGGGGCTACGAGCAGTACTTC. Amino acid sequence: CASSPPEGKGGYEQYF.

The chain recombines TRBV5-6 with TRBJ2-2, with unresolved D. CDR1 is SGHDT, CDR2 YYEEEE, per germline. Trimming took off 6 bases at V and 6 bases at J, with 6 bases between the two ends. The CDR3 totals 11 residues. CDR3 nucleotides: TGTGCCAGCACCAGAGCCGGGGAGCTGTTTTTT. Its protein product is CASTRAGELFF.

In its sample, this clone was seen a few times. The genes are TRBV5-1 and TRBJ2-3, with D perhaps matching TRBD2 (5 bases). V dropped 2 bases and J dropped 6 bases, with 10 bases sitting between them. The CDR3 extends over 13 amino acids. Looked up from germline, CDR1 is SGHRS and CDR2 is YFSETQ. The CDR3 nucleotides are TGCGCCAGCAGCTTCCCCGGGGTGGATACGCAGTATTTT. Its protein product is CASSFPGVDTQYF.

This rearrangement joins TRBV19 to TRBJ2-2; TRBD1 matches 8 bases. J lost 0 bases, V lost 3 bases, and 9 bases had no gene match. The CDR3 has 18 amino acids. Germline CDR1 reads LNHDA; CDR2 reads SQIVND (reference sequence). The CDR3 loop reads CASSMYSGGTTNTGELFF. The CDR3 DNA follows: TGTGCCAGTAGTATGTATTCAGGGGGCACCACGAACACCGGGGAGCTGTTTTTT.

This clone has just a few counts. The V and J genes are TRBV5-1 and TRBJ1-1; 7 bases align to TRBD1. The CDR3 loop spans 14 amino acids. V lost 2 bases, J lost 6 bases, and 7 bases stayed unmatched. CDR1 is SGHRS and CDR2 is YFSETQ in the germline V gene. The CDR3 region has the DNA TGCGCCAGCAGCTTTACCACAGGGGCGGCTGAAGCTTTCTTT. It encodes CASSFTTGAAEAFF.

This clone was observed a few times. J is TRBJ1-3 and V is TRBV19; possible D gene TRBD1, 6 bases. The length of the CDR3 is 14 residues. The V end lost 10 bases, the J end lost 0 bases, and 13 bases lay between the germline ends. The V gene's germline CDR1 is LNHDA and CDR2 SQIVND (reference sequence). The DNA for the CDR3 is TGTGCCACGACCAGGGGAAGCTCTGGAAACACCATATATTTT. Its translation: CATTRGSSGNTIYF.

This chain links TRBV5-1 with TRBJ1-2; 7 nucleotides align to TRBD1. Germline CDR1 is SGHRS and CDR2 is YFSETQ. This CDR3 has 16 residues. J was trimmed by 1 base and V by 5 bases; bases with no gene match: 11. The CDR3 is CASSPGSGGVNYGYTF. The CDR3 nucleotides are TGCGCCAGCAGTCCTGGGTCAGGGGGTGTTAACTATGGCTACACCTTC.

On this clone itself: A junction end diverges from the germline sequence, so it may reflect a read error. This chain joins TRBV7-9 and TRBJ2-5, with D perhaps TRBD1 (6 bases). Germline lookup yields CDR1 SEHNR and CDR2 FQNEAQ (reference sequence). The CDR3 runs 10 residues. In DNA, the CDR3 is TGTGCCAGCAGCGAACGGGACAAGGACTTC. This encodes CASSERDKDF.

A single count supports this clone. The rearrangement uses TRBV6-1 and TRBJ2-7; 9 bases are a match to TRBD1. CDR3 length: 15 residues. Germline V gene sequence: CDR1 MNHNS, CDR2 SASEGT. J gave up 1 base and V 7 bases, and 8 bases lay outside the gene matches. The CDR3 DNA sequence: TGTGCCAGCAAAGACAGGGGGAGAATTTCCTACGAGCAGTACTTC. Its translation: CASKDRGRISYEQYF.